These 13 T cell receptor beta chains came from one sample sequenced in a study of beta chain features in type 1 diabetes. Expressed TCRB transcripts got sequenced, as all isolated RNA was reverse transcribed. TCRdb's table, derived via immunoSEQ multiplex PCR, lists solely in-frame clones and lacks some. The table shows 350,000 or so clones, with around a fifth occurring only once. Material: naive CD4+ T cells from blood. These receptors originate from a woman aged 18-29 years in good health.

Worth noting for this clone: Other DNA sequences in the sample encode the same CDR3. This sequence joins TRBV19 and TRBJ1-1; 8 nucleotides align to TRBD1. Germline V lookup: CDR1 LNHDA, CDR2 SQIVND (reference sequence). The CDR3 contains 13 residues. The ends lost 5 bases at V and 4 bases at J; junction bases unmatched: 3. DNA for the CDR3: TGTGCCAGTAGTCCCACAGGGGGCACTGAAGCTTTCTTT. The encoded protein is CASSPTGGTEAFF.

This clone turned up a few times. V usage is TRBV29-1 and J usage is TRBJ1-1; tentatively, D is TRBD1 (6 bases). CDR1 is SQVTM and CDR2 is ANQGSEA in the germline V gene. V was trimmed by 3 bases and J by 9 bases, leaving 17 bases between them. The CDR3 runs to 13 residues. This CDR3 reads CSVDVPGGGKAFF. CDR3 in DNA: TGCAGCGTTGATGTCCCGGGGGGCGGAAAAGCTTTCTTT. The whole variable domain, filled in from reference TRBV29-1 and TRBJ1-1, reads SAVISQKPSRDICQRGTSLTIQCQVDSQVTMMFWYRQQPGQSLTLIATANQGSEATYESGFVIDKFPISRPNLTFSTLTVSNMSPEDSSIYLCSVDVPGGGKAFFGQGTRLTVV.

CDR3 loop: CSVEVEGLGYGYTF. In DNA, the CDR3 is TGCAGCGTTGAAGTTGAGGGACTCGGGTATGGCTACACCTTC. This chain uses TRBV29-1 with TRBJ1-2, with D possibly being TRBD1 (5 bases). The CDR3 length is 14 residues. In germline, CDR1 is SQVTM, CDR2 ANQGSEA. Trimming took 1 base from V and 5 from J, leaving 14 bases between them.

This clone has more than one count but fewer than ten. This chain's CDR3 is CASSQGLAYSTDTQYF. The CDR3 DNA follows: TGTGCCAGCAGCCAAGGGCTAGCGTACAGCACAGATACGCAGTATTTT. This rearrangement joins TRBV7-6 to TRBJ2-3; D may be TRBD2 (6 bases). CDR3 length: 16 residues. V gave up 5 bases and J gave up 0 bases, with 15 bases separating them. Germline V gene lookup returns CDR1 SGHVS and CDR2 FNYEAQ.

This clone was recorded a few times. The rearrangement joins TRBV7-9 to TRBJ2-1; 9 nucleotides agree with TRBD1. V shed 4 bases, J shed 5 bases, and the junction held 15 bases outside the gene matches. CDR1 is SEHNR, CDR2 FQNEAQ, per germline (reference sequence). The CDR3 extends over 18 amino acids. CDR3 nucleotides: TGTGCCAGCAGCTCCCCCGGGACAGGGTATACTTTAAACAATGAGCAGTTCTTC. This sequence encodes CASSSPGTGYTLNNEQFF.

This chain links TRBV6-5 with TRBJ1-2, with D uncertain. This CDR3 has 11 amino acids. Germline values: CDR1 MNHEY, CDR2 SVGAGI. With 5 bases removed from V and 8 bases from J, the gap between germline ends came to 9 bases. The CDR3, as DNA: TGTGCCAGCAGTGGCGGAGGGGGCTACACCTTC. This codes for CASSGGGGYTF.

This clone occurred a few times. The chain links TRBV4-3 to TRBJ2-3, with a possible D match to TRBD1 (6 bases). Germline CDR1 reads LGHNA; CDR2 reads YSLEER. V lost 0 bases and J 7 bases, leaving 11 bases between the germline ends. The CDR3 is made up of 14 amino acids. For the CDR3, the DNA is TGCGCCAGCAGCCAAGAGGTCAGGGGTAATACGCAGTATTTT. It yields the protein CASSQEVRGNTQYF.

This clone showed up just a few times. The rearrangement uses TRBV5-4 and TRBJ2-7, with a weak D call TRBD2 (5 bases). In germline, CDR1 is SGHNT, CDR2 YYREEE (reference sequence). This CDR3 is 15 amino acids long. V gave up 0 bases and J gave up 13 bases, with 23 bases separating them. CDR3 bases: TGTGCCAGCAGCTTGGACAGCGGAAGATCCAGCCCCAGTTACTTC. Protein product: CASSLDSGRSSPSYF.

Only a few counts were recorded for this clone. The chain is built from TRBV2 and TRBJ2-3; 9 positions agree with TRBD2. The length of the CDR3 is 14 residues. Germline values: CDR1 SNHLY, CDR2 FYNNEI. V was pared by 2 bases and J by 5 bases, with 2 bases of the junction left unmatched. Here the CDR3 reads CASSETTSGDTQYF. The CDR3 coding sequence is TGTGCCAGCAGTGAAACGACTAGCGGAGATACGCAGTATTTT.

The CDR3 DNA reads TGTGCCAGTAGGGACAGTGGAGAGACCCAGTACTTC. This sequence encodes CASRDSGETQYF. V gene TRBV19 combines with J gene TRBJ2-5; tentatively, D is TRBD1 (6 bases). Germline loops: CDR1 LNHDA, CDR2 SQIVND (reference sequence). This CDR3 is 12 amino acids long. Trimming pared 6 bases from V and 4 bases from J, leaving 9 bases between.

V gene TRBV29-1 combines with J gene TRBJ1-1, with 8 bases lining up with TRBD1. CDR3 length equals 14 residues. V trimming: 3 bases; J trimming: 0 bases; junction bases outside the gene matches: 3. Looked up from germline, CDR1 is SQVTM and CDR2 is ANQGSEA. Here the CDR3 reads CSVDTGGLNTEAFF. The CDR3 DNA sequence: TGCAGCGTTGATACAGGGGGATTGAACACTGAAGCTTTCTTT.

This clone was detected a few times. The V call is TRBV30, the J call TRBJ2-1, with 7 bases lining up with TRBD2. This CDR3 is 17 amino acids long. Germline assignment: CDR1 GTSNPN and CDR2 SVGIG (reference sequence). The trim removed 4 bases at V and 1 base at J, leaving 13 bases unmatched. The CDR3 DNA reads TGTGCCTGGACCTCCAGAAGTGGGGGGGGGTCCTACAATGAGCAGTTCTTC. Protein sequence: CAWTSRSGGGSYNEQFF.

V is TRBV4-2 and J is TRBJ2-5; weak D call: TRBD2 (5 bases). Trimming stripped 3 bases from V and 2 bases from J, with 13 bases between. CDR1 is LGHNA and CDR2 is YNFKEQ in the germline V gene. This CDR3 has 15 residues. The CDR3 DNA is TGTGCCAGCAGCCAGAGCGGAGAGAGGCAAGAGACCCAGTACTTC. Amino acids: CASSQSGERQETQYF.